This T cell receptor (beta chain) was sequenced in a study of neurological immune-mediated disorders. Study conclusions and caveats: In HTLV-1-associated myelopathy, TCR clonal expansion was greatest, and in multiple sclerosis it was least, below healthy controls.

Template-switch 5'RACE cDNA synthesis added a 10-nucleotide unique molecular identifier. TCRdb used MiXCR to reprocess the 5' RACE reads, holding one entry per CDR3 protein. The sample lists more than 95,000 distinct CDR3 sequences; roughly 10% were seen once. Documented time point: longitudinal time-point 3. Points on this clonotype: The antigen remains undetermined.

This CDR3 contains 14 residues. Germline V gene sequence: CDR1 SGHRS, CDR2 YFSETQ. Trimming cost V 0 bases and J 2 bases, with 8 bases left between them. Sequenced: PBMCs. The TCR comes from a female donor with HTLV-1-associated myelopathy (HAM/TSP). The V call is TRBV5-1, the J call TRBJ1-1, with D uncertain. Here the CDR3 reads CASSLVSPNTEAFF. In DNA, the CDR3 is TGCGCCAGCAGCTTGGTGTCACCTAACACTGAAGCTTTCTTT.